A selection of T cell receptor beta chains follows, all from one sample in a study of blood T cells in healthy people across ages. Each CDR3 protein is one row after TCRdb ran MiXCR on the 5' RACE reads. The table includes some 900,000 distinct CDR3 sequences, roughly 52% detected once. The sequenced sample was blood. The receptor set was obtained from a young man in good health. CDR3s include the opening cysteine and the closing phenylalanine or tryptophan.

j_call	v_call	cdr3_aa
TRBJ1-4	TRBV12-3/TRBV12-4	CASNEGTSEKLFF
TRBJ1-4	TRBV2	CATGQGRLNEKLFF
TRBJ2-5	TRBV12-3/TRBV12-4	CASSPTWAQTQYF
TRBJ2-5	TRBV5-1	CASMSGTFIGETQYF
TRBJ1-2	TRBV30	CAWSRGGYTF
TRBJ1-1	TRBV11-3	CASSFTNTEAFF
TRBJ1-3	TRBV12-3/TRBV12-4	CASNSGDGNTIYF
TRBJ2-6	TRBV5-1	CASSESLYSGTNVLTF
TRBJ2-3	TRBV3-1	CARSQLATSTDTQYF
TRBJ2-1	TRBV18	CASSPGRTYNEQFF
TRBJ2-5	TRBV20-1	CSGGEGQTIATEQYF
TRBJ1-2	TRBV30	CAWTNGGERGYTF
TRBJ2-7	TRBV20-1	CSASRTGPYEQYF
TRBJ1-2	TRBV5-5	CASSTVPGQGNYGYTF
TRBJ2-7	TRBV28	CASSLLTDSPRYF
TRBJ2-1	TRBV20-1	CSARDFTTSINEQFF
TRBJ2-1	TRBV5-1	CASSLWTPLDEQFF
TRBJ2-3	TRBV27	CASSSRQSRSDTQYF
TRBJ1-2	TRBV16	CASSQSGGGSYGYTF
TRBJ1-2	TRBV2	CASSPLQGSYGYTF
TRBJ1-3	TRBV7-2	CASSLDRASGNTIYF
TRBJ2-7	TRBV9	CASSVGGSPGEEQYF
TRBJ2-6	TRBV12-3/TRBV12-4	CASSTAGANVLTF
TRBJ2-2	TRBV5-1	CASRPSGENTGELFF
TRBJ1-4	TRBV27	CASRRGGQANEKLFF
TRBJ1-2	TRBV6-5	CASSLNRGWTNYGYTF
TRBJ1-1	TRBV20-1	CSARPTGTRNTEAFF